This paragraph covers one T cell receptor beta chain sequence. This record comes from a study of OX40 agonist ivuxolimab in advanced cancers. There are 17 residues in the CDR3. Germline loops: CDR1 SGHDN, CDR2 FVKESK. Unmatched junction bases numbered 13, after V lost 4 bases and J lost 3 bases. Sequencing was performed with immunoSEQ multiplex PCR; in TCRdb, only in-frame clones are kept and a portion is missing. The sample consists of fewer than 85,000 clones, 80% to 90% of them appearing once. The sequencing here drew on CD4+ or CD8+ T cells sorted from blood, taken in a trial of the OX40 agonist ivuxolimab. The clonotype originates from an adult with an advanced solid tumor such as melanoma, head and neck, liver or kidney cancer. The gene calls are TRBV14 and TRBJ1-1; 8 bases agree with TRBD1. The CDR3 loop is CASSPWGRGRKDTEAFF. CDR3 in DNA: TGTGCCAGCAGCCCCTGGGGCAGGGGGCGTAAGGACACTGAAGCTTTCTTT.